This T cell receptor (beta chain) was profiled in a study of T cell changes during pregnancy in multiple sclerosis (dated by TCRdb to between 2018 and 2020). About the investigation overall: The study looked at changes in the T cell repertoire across pregnancy in women with multiple sclerosis.

CDR1 SGHNT and CDR2 YENEEA were looked up in the germline V gene. The CDR3 spans 14 residues, from the cysteine through the phenylalanine. Only the CDR3 DNA is retained, 42 bases long and in frame from the first base. The germline V end is reduced by 4 bases and the J end by 7 bases; junction bases left unmatched: 7. The library was prepared using the immunoSEQ multiplex PCR assay. Not all clones reach the TCRdb copy of this immuneACCESS table, which keeps in-frame sequences only. Checked studies attribute under half of the gap to unresolved V genes and leave the rest unexplained. The sample table records under 95,000 clones; approximately 92% of these occur just once. The ten largest clones take up roughly 2% of the sample. With respect to this clone: Its antigen specificity is not known. There are no base qualities to consult, and no much larger clone falls within one base.

The material sequenced was peripheral blood, taken in the second trimester of pregnancy. This chain joins TRBV11-3 to TRBJ2-7; 10 of the junction bases match TRBD1. This clonotype was obtained from a female donor with multiple sclerosis, enrolled in a pregnancy study. This receptor has the CDR3 CASSSTGGSGEQYF. The base sequence is TGTGCCAGCAGCTCGACAGGGGGCTCGGGGGAGCAGTACTTC.